This T cell receptor (beta chain) was identified in a study of regulatory dendritic cells for organ transplantation. Across the study: LPS was added to dendritic cell cultures on day 6. Overall study findings and caveats: Naive CD4+ and CD8+ repertoires were highly diverse; memory CD8+ was most oligoclonal. Memory CD8+ clonal expansion seemed more limited with regulatory than mature dendritic cells.

TCRdb keeps only in-frame clones here, not all; method: immunoSEQ multiplex PCR. The table records approximately 22,000 clones, approximately 85% of them present only once. Allogeneic regulatory or mature dendritic cells were co-cultured for 5 days with CFSE-labeled sorted T cells at 1:10. FACS sorted CD4+ or CD8+ T cells into CD45RA+ naive and CD45RO+ memory. Notes on this clone: Its matching antigen is unknown.

The clonotype comes from a human donor in good health. The sequencing input was naive CD4+ T cells from blood cultured with regulatory dendritic cells. The subset is: CD45RA+ naive T cells.

DNA for the CDR3: TGTGCCAGCAGCCCCTCTGGACAGGGGGCCTACGAGCAGTACTTC. Its translation is CASSPSGQGAYEQYF. The chain combines TRBV7-2 with TRBJ2-7; 10 nucleotides line up with TRBD1. The germline V gene has CDR1 SGHTA and CDR2 FQGNSA. The length of the CDR3 is 15 residues. V was clipped by 5 bases and J by 2 bases; unmatched bases: 6.